This passage covers 6 T cell receptor beta chains from one sample sequenced in a study of blood T cell repertoires in COVID-19. Repertoires were generated with immunoSEQ multiplex PCR, while TCRdb's copy carries only in-frame clones and drops some. The data contain 250,000 to 350,000 clones, about 89% of them singletons. The sequenced sample consisted of peripheral blood. Receptor source: a woman between 40 and 50 years old who had recovered from COVID-19.

The chain employs TRBV7-2 and TRBJ2-7, with TRBD2 as a possible D gene (5 bases). The CDR3 contains 13 residues. Trimming removed 2 bases from V and 2 bases from J, with 7 bases in between. The V gene's germline CDR1 is SGHTA and CDR2 FQGNSA. The chain's CDR3 is CASSLSGAYEQYF. As DNA, the CDR3 is TGTGCCAGCAGCTTATCCGGGGCCTACGAGCAGTACTTC.

The gene calls are TRBV6-1 and TRBJ1-2; TRBD1 matches 7 bases. The CDR3 runs to 15 residues. Germline-derived CDR1 and CDR2 are MNHNS and SASEGT. The J segment lost 1 base and the V segment lost 1 base, leaving 3 bases of the junction unmatched. In DNA form, the CDR3 reads TGTGCCAGCAGTGAAGGGGACAGTCTTAACTATGGCTACACCTTC. It yields the protein CASSEGDSLNYGYTF.

This chain links TRBV10-1 with TRBJ2-1, with TRBD1 matching over 7 bases. The CDR3 spans 14 residues. CDR1 and CDR2 (germline): WNHNN, SYGVQD (reference sequence). The junction had 4 bases not matched to a gene; V was cut back by 2 bases and J by 6 bases. Here the CDR3 reads CASSEGTDLNEQFF. In DNA form, the CDR3 reads TGCGCCAGCAGTGAGGGGACAGACCTCAATGAGCAGTTCTTC.

The genes are TRBV5-1 and TRBJ2-5; 14 bases fit TRBD2. The CDR3 spans 16 residues. CDR1 is SGHRS and CDR2 is YFSETQ in the germline V gene. V lost 0 bases and J lost 4; bases outside the gene matches: 2. Written as DNA, the CDR3 is TGCGCCAGCAGCTTGGGGGGGACTAGCGGGAGAGAGACCCAGTACTTC. It specifies CASSLGGTSGRETQYF.

This clone appeared a single time. This chain joins TRBV19 and TRBJ2-7, with D unclear. The germline V gene encodes CDR1 LNHDA and CDR2 SQIVND (reference sequence). The CDR3 has 15 residues. Trimming shortened V by 8 bases and J by 2 bases, and 19 bases separated the two germline ends. This CDR3 reads CASSTIGGDPYEQYF. The CDR3 DNA reads TGTGCCAGTTCCACCATCGGCGGTGACCCCTACGAGCAGTACTTC.

This clone was observed a single time. The chain employs TRBV15 and TRBJ1-4; no clear D gene. Between the trimmed V and J ends, which lost 1 base and 5 bases, there was a span of 5 bases. The CDR3 is 13 residues long. CDR1 LNHNV and CDR2 YYDKDF come from the germline V gene (reference sequence). The DNA for the CDR3 is TGTGCCACCAGCAGAGCTCCCAATGAAAAACTGTTTTTT. Translating it yields CATSRAPNEKLFF.